These 11 T cell receptor beta chains originate from one sample sequenced in a study of T-cell reconstitution after alpha-beta-depleted transplantation in children. Preparing the TCRbeta library involved the use of unique molecular identifiers. From the PCR reads, TCRdb called clonotypes with MiXCR, one entry per CDR3 protein. This sample yields hundreds of thousands of distinct CDR3 sequences, of which roughly 15% are seen a single time; around 4.5% belongs to the top ten. The specimen was PBMCs, collected from the stem cell graft. These receptors all come from a human donor who donated a stem cell graft to a child with Fanconi anemia.

There are many counts of this clonotype. In DNA, the CDR3 is TGCGCCAGCAGCTTCCGACTAGCGGGGGATAGCACAGATACGCAGTATTTT. This sequence encodes CASSFRLAGDSTDTQYF. This sequence joins TRBV5-1 and TRBJ2-3; 12 bases are shared with TRBD2. J lost 0 bases, V lost 2 bases, and 4 bases had no gene match. The CDR3 has 17 amino acids. Germline V lookup: CDR1 SGHRS, CDR2 YFSETQ.

This clonotype turned up a few times. In nucleotides, the CDR3 is TGTGCCAGCAGTCGTGGAGGCCCCCCCGGAGATACGCAGTATTTT. It codes for CASSRGGPPGDTQYF. The genes are TRBV7-2 and TRBJ2-3, with a possible D match to TRBD2 (5 bases). The germline CDR1 and CDR2 sequences are SGHTA and FQGNSA. The V end lost 6 bases, the J end lost 5 bases, and 18 bases lay between the germline ends. The CDR3 runs 15 residues.

V usage is TRBV7-6 and J usage is TRBJ2-2; no firm D call. Germline V gives CDR1 SGHVS, CDR2 FNYEAQ. V was pared by 6 bases and J by 1 base, with 6 bases between. There are 13 residues in the CDR3. CDR3 sequence reads: CASSRVNTGELFF. CDR3 nucleotides: TGTGCCAGCAGTCGCGTGAACACCGGGGAGCTGTTTTTT.

Turning to this clonotype: In this CDR3 the conserved last residue, phenylalanine or tryptophan, is missing, so a read error is likely. The chain carries TRBV4-1 and TRBJ1-2; 7 bases match TRBD1. The J segment lost 5 bases and the V segment lost 4 bases, leaving 4 bases of the junction unmatched. Per germline, CDR1 MGHRA and CDR2 YSYEKL. This CDR3 is built from 13 residues. The CDR3 sequence is CASSRNRGYGYTC. The CDR3 DNA is TGCGCCAGCAGCCGTAACAGGGGATATGGCTACACCTGC.

This clonotype was counted at least ten times. V is TRBV9 and J is TRBJ2-3; a weak D match, TRBD2 (7 bases). This CDR3 is built from 13 residues. V was pared by 6 bases and J by 5 bases, with 13 bases between. CDR1 and CDR2 from the germline V gene are SGDLS and YYNGEE. The CDR3 region has the DNA TGTGCCAGCAAGGGGGGGCATGGAGATACGCAGTATTTT. This sequence encodes CASKGGHGDTQYF.

The chain is built from TRBV5-1 and TRBJ1-4; TRBD1 agrees at 10 bases. Germline V lookup: CDR1 SGHRS, CDR2 YFSETQ. This CDR3 has 16 amino acids. With V trimmed by 7 bases and J by 5 bases, 11 bases remained unmatched. The DNA for the CDR3 is TGCGCCAGCGCTCCCTTCGGGACAGGGGTAAATGAAAAACTGTTTTTT. Protein product: CASAPFGTGVNEKLFF.

This clonotype appeared a few times. The V gene is TRBV4-3, the J gene TRBJ1-2, with 7 bases lining up with TRBD1. V was pared by 6 bases and J by 3 bases, with 10 bases of the junction left unmatched. CDR1 LGHNA and CDR2 YSLEER come from the germline V gene. The CDR3 sequence is 15 residues long. Here the CDR3 DNA reads TGCGCCAGCAGAGCGGGGACAGCCGGGCACTATGGCTACACCTTC. This sequence encodes CASRAGTAGHYGYTF.

This clonotype was picked up a small number of times. The chain is built from TRBV3-1 and TRBJ1-1, with D possibly matching TRBD1 (5 bases). The CDR3 runs 13 residues. Trimming cost V 4 bases and J 7 bases, with 13 bases left between them. Per germline, CDR1 LGHDT and CDR2 YNNKEL (reference sequence). CDR3 nucleotide sequence: TGTGCCAGCAGCCGCCCTGGGGCGGTTGAAGCTTTCTTT. It translates to CASSRPGAVEAFF.

Many counts were recorded for this clonotype. The rearrangement uses TRBV11-2 and TRBJ2-1; 11 nucleotides line up with TRBD1. The CDR3 length is 16 residues. The junction had 6 bases not matched to a gene; V was cut back by 1 base and J by 7 bases. Per the germline V gene, CDR1 is SGHAT and CDR2 is FQNNGV. In DNA, the CDR3 is TGTGCCAGCAGCTTAGGGACAGGGGGCAACGCGAATGAGCAGTTCTTC. Translated: CASSLGTGGNANEQFF.

In its sample, this clonotype was seen a few times. V usage is TRBV30 and J usage is TRBJ1-1; possibly TRBD1 for D (6 bases). V gave up 4 bases and J gave up 5 bases, with 11 bases separating them. CDR3 length: 12 amino acids. Germline values: CDR1 GTSNPN, CDR2 SVGIG (reference sequence). The CDR3 loop is CAWKGGGTEAFF. DNA of the CDR3: TGTGCCTGGAAGGGGGGTGGTACTGAAGCTTTCTTT. Combining the CDR3 with reference TRBV30 and TRBJ1-1 gives the whole variable domain SQTIHQWPATLVQPVGSPLSLECTVEGTSNPNLYWYRQAAGRGLQLLFYSVGIGQISSEVPQNLSASRPQDRQFILSSKKLLLSDSGFYLCAWKGGGTEAFFGQGTRLTVV.

The chain couples TRBV2 to TRBJ2-5; D gene uncertain. The CDR3 has 15 amino acids. The germline gives CDR1 SNHLY, CDR2 FYNNEI. Trimming cost V 5 bases and J 5 bases, with 18 bases left between them. The CDR3 DNA is TGTGCCAGCAGTCTCGAGACACCCCTGTTGGAGACCCAGTACTTC. Its protein product is CASSLETPLLETQYF.